The sequence of this TCR beta chain was determined in a study of blood T cell repertoires in COVID-19. Whole-study context: The origin of the acute and convalescent COVID-19 samples was the United States, Italy and Spain. Sample material is recorded as cDNA or gDNA derived from T cells, B-cell-depleted T cells, or PBMCs.

As handled by the study authors: The authors estimated nucleated cell counts from reference gene primer amplification. The table came from immunoSEQ multiplex PCR; TCRdb's copy has only in-frame clones and leaves some out. The DNA gave D and trimming, while V, J and clone size come from that table. Here the sample spans some 100,000 clones, 92% being singletons. Per the germline V gene, CDR1 is MNHEY and CDR2 is SVGEGT. CDR3 length: 16 residues. J lost 1 base, V lost 4 bases, and 6 bases had no gene match. The chain employs TRBV6-2 or TRBV6-3 and TRBJ1-5; 8 bases fit TRBD1. This receptor was obtained from a man in his 70s with acute or convalescent COVID-19. The sequenced sample consisted of peripheral blood. CDR3 loop: CASSLRTGRSNQPQHF. CDR3 coding DNA: TGTGCCAGCAGTTTGAGGACAGGGAGGAGCAATCAGCCCCAGCATTTT.